Each of the 32 T cell receptor beta chains below was sequenced from the same sample in a study of CD4 T cells in relation to SARS-CoV-2 and coronaviruses. Profiled with immunoSEQ multiplex PCR; TCRdb holds only in-frame clones, not every one. The sample consists of roughly 12,000 clones, approximately 82% of them appearing once. Before the COVID-19 pandemic, during about 2011-2019, CD4+ T cells were taken from unexposed donors. After nine to ten days of culture, CD4+ T cells were isolated. These receptors have no identified antigens. The sample was CD4+ T cells from PBMCs, cultured in vitro. The source of these receptors is a human donor in good health.

The rearrangement uses TRBV5-1 and TRBJ2-7; D is perhaps TRBD1 (6 bases). Per germline, CDR1 SGHRS and CDR2 YFSETQ. The CDR3 loop spans 15 amino acids. Trimming left V 7 bases short and J 2 bases short, with 19 bases between. CDR3 amino acids: CASHSMTGTPYEQYF. In nucleotides, the CDR3 is TGCGCCAGCCACTCTATGACAGGCACCCCCTACGAGCAGTACTTC.

The V call is TRBV5-4, the J call TRBJ2-4; tentatively, D is TRBD2 (5 bases). The CDR3 spans 13 residues. Trimming left V 7 bases short and J 5 bases short, with 13 bases between. Germline CDR1 SGHNT, CDR2 YYREEE (reference sequence). The CDR3 DNA sequence: TGTGCCAGCGGGAGAGGAATGGAAAACATTCAGTACTTC. Encoded protein: CASGRGMENIQYF. Using reference TRBV5-4 and TRBJ2-4 for the parts outside the CDR3, the full variable domain is ETGVTQSPTHLIKTRGQQVTLRCSSQSGHNTVSWYQQALGQGPQFIFQYYREEENGRGNFPPRFSGLQFPNYSSELNVNALELDDSALYLCASGRGMENIQYFGAGTRLSVL.

The rearrangement joins TRBV6-5 to TRBJ2-3; D possibly corresponds to TRBD1 (5 bases). The CDR3 is 13 amino acids. V lost 8 bases and J lost 2, with 11 bases in between. The V gene's germline CDR1 is MNHEY and CDR2 SVGAGI. The CDR3 DNA follows: TGTGCCAGCGGGGCGCGAAACACAGATACGCAGTATTTT. Protein: CASGARNTDTQYF.

This chain connects TRBV19 to TRBJ1-6, with 7 bases matching TRBD1. This CDR3 comprises 15 residues. With 9 bases clipped from V and 0 bases from J, the junction kept 5 bases outside the gene matches. The germline V gene has CDR1 LNHDA and CDR2 SQIVND (reference sequence). CDR3 protein: CASQGGSSYNSPLHF. The CDR3 bases are TGTGCCAGCCAGGGGGGCAGCTCCTATAATTCACCCCTCCACTTT.

The chain combines TRBV6-2 or TRBV6-3 with TRBJ2-1, with 10 bases aligning to TRBD2. Germline values: CDR1 MNHEY, CDR2 SVGEGT. V was pared by 1 base and J by 9 bases, with 6 bases of the junction left unmatched. The CDR3 covers 15 residues. For the CDR3, the DNA is TGTGCCAGCAGTTACTTAGGACTAGCGGTCGGTGAGCAGTTCTTC. This gives the protein CASSYLGLAVGEQFF.

The V call is TRBV19, the J call TRBJ1-4; D is unresolved. The CDR3 consists of 13 residues. Germline V gene data show CDR1 as LNHDA and CDR2 as SQIVND (reference sequence). The germline V and J ends were trimmed by 4 bases and 6 bases, with 9 bases remaining between them. The DNA for the CDR3 is TGTGCCAGTAGTAGAAGTTTCTATGAAAAACTGTTTTTT. This encodes CASSRSFYEKLFF.

CDR3 sequence: CASSNRDRGYSETQYF. CDR3 sequence (DNA): TGTGCCAGCAGTAACCGGGACAGGGGGTATTCGGAGACCCAGTACTTC. This chain joins TRBV3-1 (or the pseudogene TRBV3-2) and TRBJ2-5; the match to TRBD1 covers 11 bases. The CDR3 length is 16 residues. Trimming removed 6 bases from V and 5 bases from J; junction bases left unmatched: 11. Germline V gene lookup returns CDR1 LGHDT and CDR2 YNNKEL (reference sequence).

V gene TRBV14 combines with J gene TRBJ1-1; D not certain. This CDR3 has 10 amino acids. Germline V gene lookup returns CDR1 SGHDN and CDR2 FVKESK. Trimming shortened V by 1 base and J by 11 bases, and 5 bases separated the two germline ends. Here the CDR3 DNA reads TGTGCCAGCAGCCAAGTAGTGGCTTTCTTT. Protein sequence: CASSQVVAFF.

The chain couples TRBV10-3 to TRBJ1-5; D remains unclear. V shed 9 bases and J shed 4 bases, with 16 bases lying between them. This CDR3 region has 14 residues. Germline V gives CDR1 ENHRY, CDR2 SYGVKD. DNA of the CDR3: TGTGCCATAAACGACGGTTTTGGAAATCAGCCCCAGCATTTT. This codes for CAINDGFGNQPQHF.

The chain joins TRBV5-6 to TRBJ2-3, with 10 bases identical to TRBD2. This CDR3 contains 17 residues. The germline V gene has CDR1 SGHDT and CDR2 YYEEEE. The trim removed 1 base at V and 2 bases at J, leaving 7 bases unmatched. The CDR3 region is CASSLYEAGGPTDTQYF. The CDR3 coding sequence is TGTGCCAGCAGCTTGTATGAAGCGGGGGGGCCCACAGATACGCAGTATTTT.

The chain couples TRBV7-9 to TRBJ2-2, with D tentatively TRBD1 (5 bases). Looked up from germline, CDR1 is SEHNR and CDR2 is FQNEAQ (reference sequence). This CDR3 is built from 16 residues. Trimming removed 1 base from V and 4 bases from J, with 13 bases in between. CDR3 region: CASSLGWQGTTGELFF. Here the CDR3 DNA reads TGTGCCAGCAGCTTAGGGTGGCAGGGCACCACCGGGGAGCTGTTTTTT.

The sample holds a few counts of this clone. The rearrangement joins TRBV6-4 to TRBJ1-1; D is undetermined. CDR3 length equals 14 residues. CDR1 MRHNA and CDR2 SNTAGT come from the germline V gene. V was cut by 6 bases and J by 1 base, with 12 bases left in between. The CDR3 protein is CASRLGPQNTEAFF. The CDR3 DNA sequence: TGTGCCAGCAGACTCGGGCCTCAGAACACTGAAGCTTTCTTT.

This clone appeared a few times. The chain joins TRBV19 to TRBJ1-6; 12 positions match TRBD1. Germline V gene sequence: CDR1 LNHDA, CDR2 SQIVND (reference sequence). This CDR3 is 15 amino acids long. The V segment lost 8 bases and the J segment 5 bases; nucleotides outside the gene matches: 4. CDR3 DNA: TGTGCCAGTTCCGGGACAGGGGGCAATAATTCACCCCTCCACTTT. Its translation: CASSGTGGNNSPLHF. The entire variable domain, with the rest obtained from reference TRBV19 and TRBJ1-6, is as follows: DGGITQSPKYLFRKEGQNVTLSCEQNLNHDAMYWYRQDPGQGLRLIYYSQIVNDFQKGDIAEGYSVSREKKESFPLTVTSAQKNPTAFYLCASSGTGGNNSPLHFGNGTRLTVT.

This chain uses TRBV5-1 with TRBJ2-3; D possibly uses TRBD1 or TRBD2 (5 bases each). This CDR3 is 16 amino acids long. Germline CDR1 is SGHRS and CDR2 is YFSETQ. Trimming stripped 1 base from V and 4 bases from J, with 16 bases between. CDR3 nucleotides: TGCGCCAGCAGCTTGCTAGGAAGGGGAGTCTCAGATACGCAGTATTTT. Translation gives CASSLLGRGVSDTQYF.

The chain carries TRBV19 and TRBJ1-6; D ambiguous. Trimming removed 3 bases at V and 9 bases at J, with 9 bases between. The V gene's germline CDR1 is LNHDA and CDR2 SQIVND (reference sequence). The CDR3 is made up of 13 amino acids. CDR3 sequence: CASSMGPGSPLHF. For the CDR3, the DNA is TGTGCCAGTAGTATGGGCCCGGGTTCACCCCTCCACTTT. Full variable domain (outside the CDR3, taken from reference TRBV19 and TRBJ1-6): DGGITQSPKYLFRKEGQNVTLSCEQNLNHDAMYWYRQDPGQGLRLIYYSQIVNDFQKGDIAEGYSVSREKKESFPLTVTSAQKNPTAFYLCASSMGPGSPLHFGNGTRLTVT.

The V gene is TRBV28, the J gene TRBJ2-5; 7 bases are shared with TRBD2. Germline CDR1 MDHEN, CDR2 SYDVKM. This CDR3 spans 17 amino acids. V was clipped by 6 bases and J by 0 bases; unmatched bases: 13. DNA of the CDR3: TGTGCCAGCAGGGGGAGGGGAAGGGGAGGGGACCAAGAGACCCAGTACTTC. Translation gives CASRGRGRGGDQETQYF.

The chain is built from TRBV2 and TRBJ1-2; perhaps TRBD1 as D (6 bases). This CDR3 spans 15 amino acids. Germline V gene data show CDR1 as SNHLY and CDR2 as FYNNEI. V lost 5 bases and J lost 4, with 17 bases in between. CDR3 residues: CASSPEKGGLYGYTF. CDR3 sequence (DNA): TGTGCCAGCAGTCCGGAAAAGGGGGGGCTCTATGGCTACACCTTC.

V usage is TRBV4-2 and J usage is TRBJ2-3; 11 bases match TRBD2. The V gene's germline CDR1 is LGHNA and CDR2 YNFKEQ. The CDR3 is 17 residues long. Losses at the gene ends were 2 bases for V and 4 bases for J; bases not matched to a gene: 8. The CDR3 nucleotides are TGTGCCAGCAGCCAACAACAACTAGCGGGAGATGCAGATACGCAGTATTTT. Protein sequence: CASSQQQLAGDADTQYF.

The rearrangement links TRBV27 to TRBJ1-4, with D hard to call. Germline values: CDR1 MNHEY, CDR2 SMNVEV (reference sequence). Trimming removed 3 bases at V and 6 bases at J, with 11 bases between. The CDR3 extends over 14 amino acids. The CDR3 loop is CASSFGQDDEKLFF. In nucleotides, the CDR3 is TGTGCCAGCAGTTTCGGGCAGGACGATGAAAAACTGTTTTTT.

CDR3 region: CASSQMDRVGYTF. The CDR3 coding sequence is TGTGCCAGCAGCCAAATGGACAGGGTAGGCTACACCTTC. The chain employs TRBV3-1 (or the pseudogene TRBV3-2) and TRBJ1-2; 8 bases align to TRBD1. The CDR3 is 13 residues long. Germline V gives CDR1 LGHDT, CDR2 YNNKEL (reference sequence). With V trimmed by 2 bases and J by 8 bases, 4 bases remained unmatched.

This chain joins TRBV4-2 and TRBJ2-5, with D possibly TRBD1 on 5 matching bases. Deletions cut 4 bases from V and 4 bases from J, with 10 bases between. The CDR3 contains 13 residues. In germline, CDR1 is LGHNA, CDR2 YNFKEQ. This CDR3 is CASSPGALETQYF. CDR3 nucleotide sequence: TGTGCCAGCAGCCCTGGGGCTTTAGAGACCCAGTACTTC.

V is TRBV10-2 and J is TRBJ1-3; D not certain. V lost 6 bases and J 2 bases, leaving 8 bases between the germline ends. CDR3 length: 13 amino acids. The germline V gene encodes CDR1 WSHSY and CDR2 SAAADI. CDR3: CASSPAAGNTIYF. CDR3 coding DNA: TGCGCCAGCAGCCCCGCGGCTGGAAACACCATATATTTT.

The DNA of the CDR3 is TGTGCCAGCAGAGCGGGGCGGGTAGAGACCCAGTACTTC. This gives the protein CASRAGRVETQYF. This chain connects TRBV12-3 or TRBV12-4 to TRBJ2-5; 7 positions match TRBD2. With V trimmed by 6 bases and J by 4 bases, 5 bases remained unmatched. The CDR3 is 13 amino acids.

This clone showed up just once. The J gene is TRBJ2-1, the V gene TRBV28; no reliable D call. Germline CDR1 is MDHEN and CDR2 is SYDVKM. CDR3 length: 14 residues. The V end lost 10 bases, the J end lost 0 bases, and 13 bases lay between the germline ends. CDR3 sequence: CATERPSSYNEQFF. For the CDR3, the DNA is TGTGCCACCGAGCGACCCAGCTCCTACAATGAGCAGTTCTTC. Filled out from reference TRBV28 and TRBJ2-1, the complete variable domain reads DVKVTQSSRYLVKRTGEKVFLECVQDMDHENMFWYRQDPGLGLRLIYFSYDVKMKEKGDIPEGYSVSREKKERFSLILESASTNQTSMYLCATERPSSYNEQFFGPGTRLTVL.

V usage is TRBV11-3 and J usage is TRBJ2-3, with 11 bases aligning to TRBD2. The V and J ends lost 4 bases and 5 bases, in that order; junction bases with no gene match: 2. This CDR3 region has 14 residues. Germline V lookup: CDR1 SGHNT, CDR2 YENEEA. The DNA of the CDR3 is TGTGCCAGCAGCTCCGGACTAGCGGGAGATACGCAGTATTTT. Residues: CASSSGLAGDTQYF.

The genes are TRBV18 and TRBJ1-2, with no clear D. The CDR3 is 14 residues long. V dropped 4 bases and J dropped 2 bases, with 11 bases sitting between them. Germline CDR1 is KGHSH and CDR2 is LQKENI. This chain's CDR3 is CASSLPLENYGYTF. The DNA for the CDR3 is TGTGCCAGCTCACTTCCCCTGGAAAACTATGGCTACACCTTC.

About this clone itself: The junction departs from the called germline gene at one end, perhaps through a read error. The chain joins TRBV4-3 to TRBJ2-3; 11 positions match TRBD1. The germline V gene has CDR1 LGHNA and CDR2 YSLEER. There are 16 residues in the CDR3. CDR3 amino acids: CASSQDIRTGGDKASF. As DNA, the CDR3 is TGCGCCAGCAGCCAAGATATCCGGACAGGGGGCGACAAGGCCTCTTTT.

V is TRBV2 and J is TRBJ1-1; TRBD1 matches at 10 bases. This CDR3 has 16 residues. V dropped 5 bases and J dropped 1; count of bases not matched to a gene: 7. CDR1 is SNHLY, CDR2 FYNNEI, per germline. This CDR3 reads CASSPDRGVGNTEAFF. The CDR3 DNA follows: TGTGCCAGCAGTCCGGACAGGGGGGTGGGGAACACTGAAGCTTTCTTT.

As for this clone: Other DNA sequences in the same sample also yield this CDR3. The rearrangement joins TRBV27 to TRBJ1-2; 11 bases align to TRBD1. CDR1 and CDR2 from the germline V gene are MNHEY and SMNVEV (reference sequence). This CDR3 spans 15 amino acids. V trimming: 4 bases; J trimming: 4 bases; junction bases outside the gene matches: 5. CDR3 bases: TGTGCCAGCAGTTGGGGACAGGGGGGCGCCTATGGCTACACCTTC. This gives the protein CASSWGQGGAYGYTF.

The V gene is TRBV5-1, the J gene TRBJ2-1; 9 bases are shared with TRBD1. V shed 4 bases and J 6 bases; nucleotides not matched to a gene: 5. The CDR3 contains 14 residues. CDR1 and CDR2 from the germline V gene are SGHRS and YFSETQ. The CDR3 DNA sequence: TGCGCCAGCAGCAAACAGGGGGCAATCAATGAGCAGTTCTTC. The encoded protein is CASSKQGAINEQFF.

The chain employs TRBV5-4 and TRBJ2-5, with D perhaps TRBD2 (6 bases). This CDR3 is built from 14 residues. Trimming pared 3 bases from V and 5 bases from J, leaving 14 bases between. Germline V gene sequence: CDR1 SGHNT, CDR2 YYREEE (reference sequence). The CDR3 spells CASSWRGSMETQYF. The CDR3 coding sequence is TGTGCCAGCAGCTGGCGGGGTAGCATGGAGACCCAGTACTTC.

This chain links TRBV5-1 with TRBJ2-1; possibly TRBD1 or TRBD2 for D (5 bases each). The V and J ends lost 0 bases and 4 bases respectively, with 8 bases between them. Germline loops: CDR1 SGHRS, CDR2 YFSETQ. CDR3 size: 14 residues. This chain's CDR3 is CASSLGDRYNEQFF. The CDR3 DNA reads TGCGCCAGCAGCTTGGGGGACCGATACAATGAGCAGTTCTTC.